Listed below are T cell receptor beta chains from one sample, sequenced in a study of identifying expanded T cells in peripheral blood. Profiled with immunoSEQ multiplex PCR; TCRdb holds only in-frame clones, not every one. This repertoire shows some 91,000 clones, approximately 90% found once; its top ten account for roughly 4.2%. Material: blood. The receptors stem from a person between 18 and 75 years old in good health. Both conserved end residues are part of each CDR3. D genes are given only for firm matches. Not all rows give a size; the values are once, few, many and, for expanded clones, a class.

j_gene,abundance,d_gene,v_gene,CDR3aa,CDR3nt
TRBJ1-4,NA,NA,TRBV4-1,CASSPDTGWEEKLFF,TGCGCCAGCAGCCCAGATACAGGGTGGGAAGAAAAACTGTTTTTT
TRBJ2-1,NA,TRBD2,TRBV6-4,CASSDSGGGYNEQFF,TGTGCCAGCAGTGACTCGGGGGGGGGCTACAATGAGCAGTTCTTC
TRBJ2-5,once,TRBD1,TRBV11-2,CASSPRRTGPQETQYF,TGTGCCAGCAGCCCTCGCCGGACAGGGCCCCAAGAGACCCAGTACTTC
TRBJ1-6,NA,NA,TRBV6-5,CASSYLGLSNSPLHF,TGTGCCAGCAGTTACTTAGGTCTTTCTAATTCACCCCTCCACTTT
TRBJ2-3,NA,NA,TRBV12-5,CASGPFPGTDTQYF,TGTGCTAGTGGCCCCTTCCCCGGCACAGATACGCAGTATTTT
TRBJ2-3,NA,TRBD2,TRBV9,CASSVGGTSRTDTQYF,TGTGCCAGCAGCGTAGGAGGGACTAGCCGCACAGATACGCAGTATTTT
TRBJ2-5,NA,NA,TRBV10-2,CASSAQETQYF,TGCGCCAGCAGTGCCCAAGAGACCCAGTACTTC
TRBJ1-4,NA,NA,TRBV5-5,CASSLAANEKLFF,TGTGCCAGCAGCTTGGCTGCTAATGAAAAACTGTTTTTT
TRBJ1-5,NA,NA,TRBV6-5,CASSFDTNQPQHF,TGTGCCAGCAGTTTCGACACCAATCAGCCCCAGCATTTT
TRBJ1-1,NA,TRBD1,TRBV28,CASSVTGGNTEAFF,TGTGCCAGCAGCGTAACAGGGGGGAACACTGAAGCTTTCTTT
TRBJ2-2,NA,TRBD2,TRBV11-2,CASSLGGAGGLTGELFF,TGTGCCAGCAGCTTAGGAGGAGCGGGAGGTCTCACCGGGGAGCTGTTTTTT
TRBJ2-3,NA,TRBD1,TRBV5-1,CASSGTASTDTQYF,TGCGCCAGCAGCGGGACAGCTAGCACAGATACGCAGTATTTT
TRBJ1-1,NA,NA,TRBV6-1,CASSETLRAEAFF,TGTGCCAGCAGTGAAACTCTTAGGGCTGAAGCTTTCTTT
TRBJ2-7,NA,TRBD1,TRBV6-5,CASWDRGHYEQYF,TGTGCCAGTTGGGACAGGGGGCATTACGAGCAGTACTTC
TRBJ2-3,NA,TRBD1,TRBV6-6,CASTGGTDTQYF,TGTGCCAGTACAGGGGGCACAGATACGCAGTATTTT
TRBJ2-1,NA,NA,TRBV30,CAWKHGTKFTNEQFF,TGTGCCTGGAAACACGGGACCAAGTTCACCAATGAGCAGTTCTTC
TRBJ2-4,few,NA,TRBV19,CASMSGAGAKNIQYF,TGTGCCAGTATGTCGGGGGCAGGGGCCAAAAACATTCAGTACTTC
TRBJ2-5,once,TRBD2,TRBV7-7,CASSPVGRGGEETQYF,TGTGCCAGCAGCCCCGTGGGGCGGGGGGGCGAAGAGACCCAGTACTTC
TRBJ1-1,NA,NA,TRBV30,CAWSVRAGAMNTEAFF,TGTGCCTGGAGTGTACGGGCAGGGGCAATGAACACTGAAGCTTTCTTT
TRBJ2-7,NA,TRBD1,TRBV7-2,CASSLIPGQGYEQYF,TGTGCCAGCAGCTTAATCCCGGGACAGGGCTACGAGCAGTACTTC
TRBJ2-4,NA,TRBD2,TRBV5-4,CASSQRGAQAGGHGNIQYF,TGTGCCAGCAGCCAAAGGGGAGCGCAGGCGGGAGGGCACGGAAACATTCAGTACTTC
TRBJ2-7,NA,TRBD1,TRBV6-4,CASSDDTGTGSYEQYF,TGTGCCAGCAGTGACGATACCGGGACAGGGTCCTACGAGCAGTACTTC
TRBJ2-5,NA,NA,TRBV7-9,CASSPGLPVATQYF,TGTGCCAGCAGCCCAGGACTCCCCGTCGCGACCCAGTACTTC
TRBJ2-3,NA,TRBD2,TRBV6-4,CASSDGSGSTDTQYF,TGTGCCAGCAGTGACGGTAGCGGGAGCACAGATACGCAGTATTTT
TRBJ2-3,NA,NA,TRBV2,CASRVHTGGTDTQYF,TGTGCCAGCAGAGTCCACACCGGGGGCACAGATACGCAGTATTTT
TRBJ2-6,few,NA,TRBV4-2,CASSQDNSGANVLTF,TGTGCCAGCAGCCAAGACAACTCTGGGGCCAACGTCCTGACTTTC
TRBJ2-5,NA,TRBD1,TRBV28,CASSLPGQQETQYF,TGTGCCAGCAGTTTGCCGGGACAGCAAGAGACCCAGTACTTC
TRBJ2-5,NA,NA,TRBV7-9,CASSLSGGRETQYF,TGTGCCAGCAGCTTATCAGGAGGGAGAGAGACCCAGTACTTC
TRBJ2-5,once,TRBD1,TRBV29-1,CSVEGGEFGETQYF,TGCAGCGTCGAAGGGGGCGAGTTTGGTGAGACCCAGTACTTC
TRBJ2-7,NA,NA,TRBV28,CASSPGGFNEQYF,TGTGCCAGCAGTCCCGGGGGTTTCAACGAGCAGTACTTC
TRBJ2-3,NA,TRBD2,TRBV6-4,CASSHRGGASADTQYF,TGTGCCAGCAGCCACCGGGGGGGGGCATCCGCAGATACGCAGTATTTT
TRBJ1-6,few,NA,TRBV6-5,CASGSQGQNSPLHF,TGTGCCAGTGGTTCCCAGGGGCAGAATTCACCCCTCCACTTT
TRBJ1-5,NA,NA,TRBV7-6,CASSLEIGGHLSNQPQHF,TGTGCCAGCAGCTTAGAGATCGGAGGACACCTAAGCAATCAGCCCCAGCATTTT
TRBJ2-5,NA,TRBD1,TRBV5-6,CASSPTGAGTQYF,TGTGCCAGCAGCCCGACAGGGGCGGGGACCCAGTACTTC
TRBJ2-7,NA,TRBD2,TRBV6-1,CASSKTSGGIYEQYF,TGTGCCAGCAGTAAGACTAGCGGTGGGATATACGAGCAGTACTTC
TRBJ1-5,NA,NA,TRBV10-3,CATARDSNQPQHF,TGTGCCACCGCCAGGGACAGCAATCAGCCCCAGCATTTT
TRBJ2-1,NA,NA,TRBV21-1,CASTRDYNEQFF,TGTGCCAGCACCCGGGACTACAATGAGCAGTTCTTC
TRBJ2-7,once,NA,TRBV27,CASSWGTHYEQYF,TGTGCCAGCAGTTGGGGGACACACTACGAGCAGTACTTC
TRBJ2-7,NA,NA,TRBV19,CATARGVSYEQYF,TGTGCCACCGCGAGGGGCGTATCTTACGAGCAGTACTTC
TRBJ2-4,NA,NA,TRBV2,CASSEVGTLFLAKNIQYF,TGTGCCAGCAGTGAAGTGGGGACACTTTTCCTAGCCAAAAACATTCAGTACTTC
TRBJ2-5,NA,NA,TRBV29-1,CSVTSGVETQYF,TGCAGCGTGACATCGGGGGTGGAGACCCAGTACTTC
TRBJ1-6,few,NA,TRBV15,CATSRAAGMQSPLHF,TGTGCCACCAGCAGAGCGGCAGGGATGCAATCACCCCTCCACTTT
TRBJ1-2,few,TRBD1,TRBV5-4,CASRRDRARGYTF,TGTGCCAGCAGGCGGGACAGGGCACGTGGCTACACCTTC
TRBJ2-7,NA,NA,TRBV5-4,CASSLPGRTSSYEQYF,TGTGCCAGCAGCTTACCCGGGAGAACCAGCTCCTACGAGCAGTACTTC
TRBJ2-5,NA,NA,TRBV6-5,CASRRGPSTQYF,TGTGCCAGCCGGAGAGGGCCTTCGACCCAGTACTTC